This T cell receptor beta chain was recorded in a study of vaccination and CD4 T cells after COVID-19. Study-level results: Convalescent patients had a median approximately 90% of reactive clones appearing only post-vaccination.

Treatment described: approximately nine-day PBMC culture with coronavirus spike peptide pools or control peptides (ViraFEST assay). Trimming cost V 0 bases and J 11 bases; bases outside gene matches: 8. CDR1 DFQATT and CDR2 SNEGSKA come from the germline V gene (reference sequence). The CDR3 loop spans 15 amino acids. Regarding this clonotype: Its cognate antigen is unknown. This may come from a read error, since a much larger clone is one base off.

Oncomine TCR Beta short-read sequencing was applied to DNA from cultured CD4+ T cells. TCRdb processed the PCR reads anew with MiXCR; each CDR3 protein has one entry. The sample includes roughly 12,000 distinct CDR3 sequences, more than 70% of them seen just once. This TCR came from a human donor who had recovered from COVID-19. Sequenced: CD4+ T cells from blood, cultured in vitro. The chain has TRBV20-1 and TRBJ1-6, with TRBD1 matching 9 bases. The CDR3, as DNA: TGCAGTGCTAGAGATCGACAGGGGGGAAATCCACCCCTCCACTTT. This sequence encodes CSARDRQGGNPPLHF.